This TCR beta chain came from a study of blood T cell repertoires in COVID-19. Study context: The analysed material was cDNA or gDNA that came from T cells, B-cell-depleted T cells, or PBMCs.

How the authors handled the data: Reference gene primer amplification in the assay estimated nucleated cell counts. Clones were read by immunoSEQ multiplex PCR, and TCRdb kept only the in-frame ones, dropping some. V and J calls and clone size come straight from that table; D and trimming were deduced from the DNA. The table has roughly 250,000 clones, approximately 78% seen once. V trimming: 0 bases; J trimming: 5 bases; junction bases outside the gene matches: 6. CDR1 and CDR2 (germline): LGHNA, YSLEER. This CDR3 is built from 15 residues. This clone has a handful of counts. This receptor was obtained from a woman aged 55-69 years with active or convalescent COVID-19. The source material was peripheral blood. This chain uses TRBV4-3 with TRBJ2-5; TRBD1 agrees at 7 bases. As DNA, the CDR3 is TGCGCCAGCAGCCAAGATGGACAGGCCAGGGAGACCCAGTACTTC. This encodes CASSQDGQARETQYF.